The clone carrying this T cell receptor (beta chain) came up many times. Its antigen is unknown. This CDR3 is 14 amino acids long. With 1 base clipped from V and 3 bases from J, the junction kept 2 bases outside the gene matches. Germline CDR1 LGHDT, CDR2 YNNKEL (reference sequence). The sample originates from a study of T cells in Graves' hyperthyroidism and ophthalmopathy. Study-level points and caveats: In validation, the model predicted ophthalmopathy. These predictions came a median roughly 7.1 months before onset. Most clonotypes expanded in the thyroid (above 0.001) were also present in blood.

There were TCR beta CDR3 regions amplified from RNA transcripts. Primed by the HTBI set, a first-round RT-PCR was run on the TCR CDR3. TCRdb re-derived calls from the multiplex PCR reads in MiXCR, one entry per CDR3 protein. The sample carries a few hundred thousand distinct CDR3 sequences, 46% recorded once. The chain links TRBV3-1 to TRBJ1-1; the match to TRBD1 covers 7 bases. Sequenced input: peripheral blood or thyroid tissue (not recorded which). This sequence originates from a woman aged 18-35 years with Graves' hyperthyroidism. The CDR3 DNA sequence: TGTGCCAGCAGCCAAGCCCAGGGGGACACTGAAGCTTTCTTT. It encodes CASSQAQGDTEAFF.